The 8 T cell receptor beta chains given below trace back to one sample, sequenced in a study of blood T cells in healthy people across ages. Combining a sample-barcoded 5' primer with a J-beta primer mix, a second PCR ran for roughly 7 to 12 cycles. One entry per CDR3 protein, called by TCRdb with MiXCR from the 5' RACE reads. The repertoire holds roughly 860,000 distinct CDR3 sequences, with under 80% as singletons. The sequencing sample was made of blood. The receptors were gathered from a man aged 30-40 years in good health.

In DNA form, the CDR3 reads TGTGCCAGCAGCCAATGGAATGGCAATCAGCCCCAGCATTTT. It specifies CASSQWNGNQPQHF. This chain links TRBV3-1 with TRBJ1-5; D ambiguous. The CDR3 runs to 14 residues. In germline, CDR1 is LGHDT, CDR2 YNNKEL (reference sequence). V was trimmed by 2 bases and J by 2 bases, leaving 7 bases between them.

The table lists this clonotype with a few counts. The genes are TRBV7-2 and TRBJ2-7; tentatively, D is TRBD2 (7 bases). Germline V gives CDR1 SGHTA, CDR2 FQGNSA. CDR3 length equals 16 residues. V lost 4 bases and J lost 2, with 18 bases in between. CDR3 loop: CASSWGGRGNTYEQYF. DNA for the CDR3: TGTGCCAGCAGCTGGGGGGGGCGGGGGAACACCTACGAGCAGTACTTC.

The DNA for the CDR3 is TGTGCCAGCAGCTTATCCGGAGACAATGAGCAGTACTTC. Translating it yields CASSLSGDNEQYF. This chain joins TRBV7-3 and TRBJ2-7; D unclear. The germline CDR1 and CDR2 sequences are SGHTA and FQGTGA. Deletions cut 2 bases from V and 7 bases from J, with 12 bases between. The CDR3 has 13 residues. Variable domain in full (rest from reference TRBV7-3 and TRBJ2-7): GAGVSQTPSNKVTEKGKYVELRCDPISGHTALYWYRQSLGQGPEFLIYFQGTGAADDSGLPNDRFFAVRPEGSVSTLKIQRTERGDSAVYLCASSLSGDNEQYFGPGTRLTVT.

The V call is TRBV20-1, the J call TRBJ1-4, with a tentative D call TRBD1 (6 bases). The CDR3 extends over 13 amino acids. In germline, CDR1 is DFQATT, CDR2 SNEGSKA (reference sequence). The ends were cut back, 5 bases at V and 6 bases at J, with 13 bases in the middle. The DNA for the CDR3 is TGCAGTGCTGAGAACAGGGCGGATGAAAAACTGTTTTTT. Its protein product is CSAENRADEKLFF.

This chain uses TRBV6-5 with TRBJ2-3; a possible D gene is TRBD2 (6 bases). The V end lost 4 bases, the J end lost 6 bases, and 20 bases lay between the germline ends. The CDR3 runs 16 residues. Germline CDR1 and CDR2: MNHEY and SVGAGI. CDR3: CASSLGPTGGRDTQYF. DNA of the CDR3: TGTGCCAGCAGTTTGGGGCCCACCGGAGGGAGGGATACGCAGTATTTT.

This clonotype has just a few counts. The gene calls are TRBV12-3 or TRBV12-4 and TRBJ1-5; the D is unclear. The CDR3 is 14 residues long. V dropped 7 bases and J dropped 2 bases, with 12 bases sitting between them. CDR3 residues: CASKLTVGNQPQHF. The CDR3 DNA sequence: TGTGCCAGCAAACTTACAGTGGGCAATCAGCCCCAGCATTTT.

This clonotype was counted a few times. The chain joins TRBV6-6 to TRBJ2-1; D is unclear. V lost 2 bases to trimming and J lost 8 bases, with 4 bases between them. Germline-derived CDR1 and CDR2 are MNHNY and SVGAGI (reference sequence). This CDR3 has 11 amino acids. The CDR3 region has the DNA TGTGCCAGCAGTTACATAGATGAGCAGTTCTTC. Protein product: CASSYIDEQFF.

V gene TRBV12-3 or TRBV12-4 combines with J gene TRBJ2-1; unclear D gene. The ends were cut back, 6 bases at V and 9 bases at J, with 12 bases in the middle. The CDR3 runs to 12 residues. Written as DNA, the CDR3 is TGTGCCAGCAGCTATTATAAGGGTGAGCAGTTCTTC. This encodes CASSYYKGEQFF.